This T cell receptor (beta chain) was found in a study of T cells expressing NK-cell markers. General study findings and limits: One observes that, in four donors, these clonotypes were also the leading ones within the CD3+CD56-NKG2C+ fraction.

Germline V lookup: CDR1 SQVTM, CDR2 ANQGSEA. The CDR3 is 14 amino acids. For each CDR3 protein, TCRdb gives one entry from its re-call of the 5' RACE reads, without DNA. The table for this sample gives 140,000 or so distinct CDR3 sequences. Concerning this clonotype: Its antigen is not known.

The rearrangement uses TRBV29-1 and TRBJ2-1; TCRdb's assignment of TRBD2 cannot be checked, as there is no DNA. The TCR comes from a man younger than 35 in good health. The sample was blood T cells: a sorted CD56 or NKG2C T cell subset, CD4+ or CD8+ T cells, or bulk PBMC T cells (not recorded which). This chain's CDR3 is CSVDLSGSYNEQFF.